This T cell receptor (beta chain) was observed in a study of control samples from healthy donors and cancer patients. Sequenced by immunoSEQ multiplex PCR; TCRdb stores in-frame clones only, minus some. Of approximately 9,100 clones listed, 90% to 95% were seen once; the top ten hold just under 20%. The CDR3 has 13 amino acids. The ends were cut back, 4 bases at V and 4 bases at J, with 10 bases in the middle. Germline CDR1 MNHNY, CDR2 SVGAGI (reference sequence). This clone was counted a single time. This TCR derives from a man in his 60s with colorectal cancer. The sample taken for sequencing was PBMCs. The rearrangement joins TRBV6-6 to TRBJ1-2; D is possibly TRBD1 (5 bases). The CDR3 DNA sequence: TGTGCCAGCAGTTTCGACAGCCTCTATGGCTACACCTTC. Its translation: CASSFDSLYGYTF.